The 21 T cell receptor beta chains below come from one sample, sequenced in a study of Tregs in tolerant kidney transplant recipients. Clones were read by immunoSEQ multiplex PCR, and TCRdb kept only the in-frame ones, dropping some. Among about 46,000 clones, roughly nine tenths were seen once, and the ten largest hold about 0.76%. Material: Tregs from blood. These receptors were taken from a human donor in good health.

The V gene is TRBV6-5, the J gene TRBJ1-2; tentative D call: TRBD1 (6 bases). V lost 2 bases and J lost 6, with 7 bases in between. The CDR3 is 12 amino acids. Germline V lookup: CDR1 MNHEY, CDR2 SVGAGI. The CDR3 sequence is CASSYRGDGYTF. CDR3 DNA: TGTGCCAGCAGTTACAGGGGGGATGGCTACACCTTC.

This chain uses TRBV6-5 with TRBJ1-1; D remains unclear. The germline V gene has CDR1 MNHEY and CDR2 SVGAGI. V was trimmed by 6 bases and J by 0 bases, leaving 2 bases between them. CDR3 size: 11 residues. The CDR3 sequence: CASRMNTEAFF. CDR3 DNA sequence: TGTGCCAGCAGGATGAACACTGAAGCTTTCTTT.

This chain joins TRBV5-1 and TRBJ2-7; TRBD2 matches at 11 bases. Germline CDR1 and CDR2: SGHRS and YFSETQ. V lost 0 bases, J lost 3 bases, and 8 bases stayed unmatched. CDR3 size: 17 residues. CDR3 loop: CASSLGLTSGKSYEQYF. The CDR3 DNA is TGCGCCAGCAGCTTGGGATTGACTAGCGGGAAGAGCTACGAGCAGTACTTC. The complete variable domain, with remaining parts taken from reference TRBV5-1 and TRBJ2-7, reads KAGVTQTPRYLIKTRGQQVTLSCSPISGHRSVSWYQQTPGQGLQFLFEYFSETQRNKGNFPGRFSGRQFSNSRSEMNVSTLELGDSALYLCASSLGLTSGKSYEQYFGPGTRLTVT.

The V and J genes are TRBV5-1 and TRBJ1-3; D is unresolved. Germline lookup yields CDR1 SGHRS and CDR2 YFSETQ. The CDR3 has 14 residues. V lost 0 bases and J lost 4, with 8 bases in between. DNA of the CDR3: TGCGCCAGCAGCTTGGCCGAGGGAGGAAACACCATATATTTT. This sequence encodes CASSLAEGGNTIYF.

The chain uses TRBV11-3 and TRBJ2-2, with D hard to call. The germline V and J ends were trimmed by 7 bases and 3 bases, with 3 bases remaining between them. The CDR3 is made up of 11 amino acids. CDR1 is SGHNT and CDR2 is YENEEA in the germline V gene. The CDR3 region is CASTYTGELFF. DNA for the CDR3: TGTGCCAGCACCTACACCGGGGAGCTGTTTTTT.

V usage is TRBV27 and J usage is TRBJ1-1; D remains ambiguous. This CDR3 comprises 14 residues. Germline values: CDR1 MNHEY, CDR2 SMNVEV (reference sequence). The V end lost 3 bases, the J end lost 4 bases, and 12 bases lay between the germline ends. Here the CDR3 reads CASSFRLGSTEAFF. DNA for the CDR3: TGTGCCAGCAGTTTCCGCCTGGGGAGCACTGAAGCTTTCTTT.

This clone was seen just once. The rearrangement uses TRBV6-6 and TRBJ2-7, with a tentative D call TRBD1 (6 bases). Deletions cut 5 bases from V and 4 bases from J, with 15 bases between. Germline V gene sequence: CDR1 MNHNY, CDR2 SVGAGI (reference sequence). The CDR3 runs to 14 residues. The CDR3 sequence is CASSGTGKWYEQYF. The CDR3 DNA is TGTGCCAGCAGTGGAACAGGGAAATGGTACGAGCAGTACTTC.

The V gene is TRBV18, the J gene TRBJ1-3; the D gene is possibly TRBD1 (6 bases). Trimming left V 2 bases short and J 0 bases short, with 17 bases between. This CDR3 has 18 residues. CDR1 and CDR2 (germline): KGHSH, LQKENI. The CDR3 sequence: CASSPITRQDYSGNTIYF. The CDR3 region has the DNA TGTGCCAGCTCACCAATTACCCGACAGGACTACTCTGGAAACACCATATATTTT.

Here the CDR3 DNA reads TGCGCCAGCAGCTACCGGGACAGTACCTACGAGCAGTACTTC. Translated: CASSYRDSTYEQYF. The chain is built from TRBV5-1 and TRBJ2-7, with 7 bases aligning to TRBD1. J lost 2 bases, V lost 3 bases, and 5 bases had no gene match. CDR3 length: 14 amino acids. The germline V gene encodes CDR1 SGHRS and CDR2 YFSETQ.

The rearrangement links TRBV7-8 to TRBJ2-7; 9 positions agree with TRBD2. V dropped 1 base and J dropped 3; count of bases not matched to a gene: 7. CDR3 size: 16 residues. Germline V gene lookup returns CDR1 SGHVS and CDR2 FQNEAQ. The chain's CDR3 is CASSLVQASGNYEQYF. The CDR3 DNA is TGTGCCAGCAGCTTAGTTCAAGCTAGCGGGAACTACGAGCAGTACTTC.

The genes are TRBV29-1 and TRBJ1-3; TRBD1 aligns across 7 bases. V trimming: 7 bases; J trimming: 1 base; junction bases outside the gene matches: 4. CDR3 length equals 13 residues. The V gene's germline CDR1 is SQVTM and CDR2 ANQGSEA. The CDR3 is CSALTGSGNTIYF. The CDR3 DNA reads TGCAGCGCCTTGACAGGGTCTGGAAACACCATATATTTT.

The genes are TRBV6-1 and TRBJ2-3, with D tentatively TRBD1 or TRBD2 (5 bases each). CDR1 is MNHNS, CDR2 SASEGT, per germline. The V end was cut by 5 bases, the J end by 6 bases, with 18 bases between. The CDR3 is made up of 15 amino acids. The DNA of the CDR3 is TGTGCCAGCAGTTCCCGGTGGGGGATGGGGGATACGCAGTATTTT. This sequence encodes CASSSRWGMGDTQYF.

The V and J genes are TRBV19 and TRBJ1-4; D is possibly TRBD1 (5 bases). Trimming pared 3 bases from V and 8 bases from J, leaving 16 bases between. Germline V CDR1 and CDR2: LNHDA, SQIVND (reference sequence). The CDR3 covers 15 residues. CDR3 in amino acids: CASSMRGRVEEKLFF. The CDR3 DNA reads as TGTGCCAGTAGTATGAGAGGCAGGGTCGAAGAAAAACTGTTTTTT.

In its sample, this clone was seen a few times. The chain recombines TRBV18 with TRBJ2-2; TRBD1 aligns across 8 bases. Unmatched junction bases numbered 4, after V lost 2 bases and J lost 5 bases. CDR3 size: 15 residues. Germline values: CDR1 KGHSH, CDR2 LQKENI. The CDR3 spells CASSPVTGGTGELFF. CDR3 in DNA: TGTGCCAGCTCACCAGTAACAGGGGGAACCGGGGAGCTGTTTTTT.

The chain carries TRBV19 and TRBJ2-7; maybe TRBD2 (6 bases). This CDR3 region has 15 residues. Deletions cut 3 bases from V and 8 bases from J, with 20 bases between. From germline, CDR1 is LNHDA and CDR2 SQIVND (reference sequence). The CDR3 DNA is TGTGCCAGTAGTATCCCCACCTGGGCGGGAAGGCAGCAGTACTTC. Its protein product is CASSIPTWAGRQQYF.

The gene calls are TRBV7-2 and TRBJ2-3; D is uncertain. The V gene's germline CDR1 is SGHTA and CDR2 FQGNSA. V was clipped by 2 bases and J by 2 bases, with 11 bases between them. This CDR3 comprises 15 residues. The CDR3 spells CASSLFGPATDTQYF. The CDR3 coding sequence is TGTGCCAGCAGCTTATTTGGGCCCGCCACAGATACGCAGTATTTT. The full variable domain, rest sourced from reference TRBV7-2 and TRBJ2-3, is GAGVSQSPSNKVTEKGKDVELRCDPISGHTALYWYRQSLGQGLEFLIYFQGNSAPDKSGLPSDRFSAERTGGSVSTLTIQRTQQEDSAVYLCASSLFGPATDTQYFGPGTRLTVL.

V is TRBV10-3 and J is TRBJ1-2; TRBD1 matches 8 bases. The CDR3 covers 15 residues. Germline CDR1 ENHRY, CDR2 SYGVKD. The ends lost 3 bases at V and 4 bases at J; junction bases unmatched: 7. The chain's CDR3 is CAISDSDRGGYGYTF. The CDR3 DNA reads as TGTGCCATCAGTGATAGTGACAGGGGAGGCTATGGCTACACCTTC.

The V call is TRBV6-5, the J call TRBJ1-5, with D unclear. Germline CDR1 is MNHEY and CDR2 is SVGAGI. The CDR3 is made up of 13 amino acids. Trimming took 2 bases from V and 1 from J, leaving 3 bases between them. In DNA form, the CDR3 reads TGTGCCAGCAGTTACGGGAGCAATCAGCCCCAGCATTTT. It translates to CASSYGSNQPQHF.

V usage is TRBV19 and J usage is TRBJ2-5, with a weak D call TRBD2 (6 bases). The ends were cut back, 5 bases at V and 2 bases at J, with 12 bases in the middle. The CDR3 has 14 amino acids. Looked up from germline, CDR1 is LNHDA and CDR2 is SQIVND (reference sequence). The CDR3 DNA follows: TGTGCCAGTAGTGTCGGGGGAGTTCAAGAGACCCAGTACTTC. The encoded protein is CASSVGGVQETQYF.

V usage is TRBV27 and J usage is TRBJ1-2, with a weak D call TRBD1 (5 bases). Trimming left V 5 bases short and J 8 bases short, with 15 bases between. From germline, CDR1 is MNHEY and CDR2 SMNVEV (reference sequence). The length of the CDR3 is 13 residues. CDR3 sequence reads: CASSPRDRRGYTF. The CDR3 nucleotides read TGTGCCAGCAGTCCACGGGACCGGCGGGGCTACACCTTC.

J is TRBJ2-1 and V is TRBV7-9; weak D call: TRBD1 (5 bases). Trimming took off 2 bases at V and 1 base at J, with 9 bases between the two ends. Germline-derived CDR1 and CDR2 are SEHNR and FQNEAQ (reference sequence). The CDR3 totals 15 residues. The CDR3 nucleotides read TGTGCCAGCAGCTTATTTCAGGGATCCTACAATGAGCAGTTCTTC. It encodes CASSLFQGSYNEQFF.